Below, one TCR beta chain is given with its context. This may arise from a read error, as a much more abundant clone is one base away. The sample originates from a study of T cells after yellow fever vaccination. Each CDR3 protein is one row after TCRdb ran MiXCR on the 5' RACE reads. The sample has some 560,000 distinct CDR3 sequences, less than 20% seen once. The CDR3 loop spans 13 amino acids. CDR1 SGHVS and CDR2 FNYEAQ come from the germline V gene. Trimming removed 6 bases from V and 6 bases from J, with 12 bases in between. The V call is TRBV7-6, the J call TRBJ2-1; D is undetermined. The material sequenced was PBMCs, taken about 5 days after the first yellow fever vaccination. This clonotype was obtained from a man younger than 30 who received the YFV17D yellow fever vaccine. CDR3 bases: TGTGCCAGCAGTCCCGACACGTTCAATGAGCAGTTCTTC. Protein sequence: CASSPDTFNEQFF.